The clone carrying this T cell receptor beta chain was counted a single time. The data originate from a study of T-cell reconstitution after alpha-beta-depleted transplantation in children. During its preparation, the TCRbeta library received unique molecular identifiers. TCRdb used MiXCR to reprocess the PCR reads, holding one entry per CDR3 protein. Seen here are 670,000 or so distinct CDR3 sequences, 13% observed once, and the top ten hold 0.79%. The sample consisted of PBMCs, taken before TCRalphabeta/CD19-depleted stem cell transplant. The receptor was isolated from a girl aged 2-10 years with congenital amegakaryocytic thrombocytopenia, due to receive a stem cell transplant.

CDR3 loop: CATREIDRPRGTGELFF. CDR3 coding DNA: TGTGCCACCAGGGAAATTGACCGACCCCGAGGCACCGGGGAGCTGTTTTTT. V and J are TRBV15 and TRBJ2-2; no firm D call. The CDR3 loop spans 17 amino acids. V lost 6 bases and J 4 bases, leaving 21 bases between the germline ends. Germline V gives CDR1 LNHNV, CDR2 YYDKDF (reference sequence).